The following is a TCR beta chain sequence with its context. Time point: persistent/refractory GD, antithyroid drugs over 5 years with positive TRAb. Construction of the TCR library relied on RNA isolated from PBMCs. One endocrinology department in Xi'an, China, was where patients came from. The data stem from a study of regulatory T cells in long-lasting Graves disease. Trimming cost V 3 bases and J 0 bases; bases outside gene matches: 10. The germline V gene has CDR1 LNHDA and CDR2 SQIVND (reference sequence). This CDR3 contains 19 residues. Sequencing libraries for TCR beta were prepared with iRepertoire HTBI primers and Arm-PCR of CDR3 regions. One entry per CDR3 protein, called by TCRdb with MiXCR from the multiplex PCR reads. The sample consists of about 470,000 distinct CDR3 sequences, 20% to 25% of them appearing once.

This chain connects TRBV19 to TRBJ2-1; 11 bases map to TRBD2. The TCR comes from a female donor with Graves disease. The sample was peripheral blood mononuclear cells (PBMCs), taken when the disease was refractory, from a patient treated with antithyroid drugs. The CDR3 coding sequence is TGTGCCAGTAGTATCGGACTAGCGGGTCGTTTTAGCTCCTACAATGAGCAGTTCTTC. Residues: CASSIGLAGRFSSYNEQFF.